A selection of T cell receptor beta chains follows, all from one sample in a study of control samples from healthy donors and cancer patients. Profiled with immunoSEQ multiplex PCR; TCRdb holds only in-frame clones, not every one. The data contain 130,000 to 150,000 clones, roughly 92% of them singletons. The sequenced sample consisted of blood. Every receptor here comes from a man aged 25 to 45 in good health. Both conserved end residues are part of each CDR3. The order of the fields is V gene, clone size, D gene, J gene, CDR3 DNA, CDR3 protein. D genes are given only for firm matches. Clone size is not always given. Where it is, it says once, few, many or a class for expanded clones.

>TRBV7-2|once|.|TRBJ2-1
TGTGCCAGCAGCTTTTCCCGGAACAATGAGCAGTTCTTC
CASSFSRNNEQFF
>TRBV5-5|once|.|TRBJ2-5
TGTGCCAGCAGCTTGGTTGTCCAGGAGACCCAGTACTTC
CASSLVVQETQYF
>TRBV27|few|.|TRBJ2-7
TGTGCCAGCAGTTTATCGACGGGATCCTCCTACGAGCAGTACTTC
CASSLSTGSSYEQYF
>TRBV20-1|.|TRBD2|TRBJ2-1
TGCAGTGCTAGTCGCTCGCCTAGCGGGAGTGCTGAGCAGTTCTTC
CSASRSPSGSAEQFF
>TRBV5-1|.|TRBD2|TRBJ2-1
TGCGCCAGCATCGGACTAGCGGGAGGGCCGAATGAGCAGTTCTTC
CASIGLAGGPNEQFF
>TRBV6-1|.|TRBD1|TRBJ2-3
TGTGCCAGCAGTGAATTCCCCTCCAGGGGGCTTCGGACAGATACGCAGTATTTT
CASSEFPSRGLRTDTQYF
>TRBV29-1|.|.|TRBJ2-5
TGCAGCGTTGAAGTAGGGGGGCAGACCCAGTACTTC
CSVEVGGQTQYF
>TRBV29-1|.|TRBD1|TRBJ1-1
TGCAGCGTTGGAGTACAGAGGGGGCATAGCACTGAAGCTTTCTTT
CSVGVQRGHSTEAFF
>TRBV11-2|.|.|TRBJ2-5
TGTGCCAGCAGCCTTAGCGGTTACTCCCAAGAGACCCAGTACTTC
CASSLSGYSQETQYF
>TRBV7-3|once|TRBD1|TRBJ1-2
TGTGCCAGCAGCAACTCCGGGACAGGGGCGGCGGGCTACACCTTC
CASSNSGTGAAGYTF
>TRBV28|.|.|TRBJ1-1
TGTGCCAGCTCTGGGAGTCCCCAAGCTTTCTTT
CASSGSPQAFF
>TRBV7-9|.|.|TRBJ2-2
TGTGCCAGCAGCTTACAGGGGTCGGGGGAGCTGTTTTTT
CASSLQGSGELFF
>TRBV18|once|.|TRBJ1-4
TGTGCCAGCTCACCATTAGTCAGGGGCGCAACTAATGAAAAACTGTTTTTT
CASSPLVRGATNEKLFF
>TRBV30|.|.|TRBJ2-7
TGTGCCTGGAGTGTACTTAAGGCAGGGAGGTACGAGCAGTACTTC
CAWSVLKAGRYEQYF
>TRBV6-1|.|.|TRBJ2-6
TGTGCCAGCAGTGAACTAACCACAGGGACTGGGGCCAACGTCCTGACTTTC
CASSELTTGTGANVLTF
>TRBV3-1/TRBV3-2|.|.|TRBJ1-1
TGTGCCAGCAGCCAACAGGGGTCCACTGAAGCTTTCTTT
CASSQQGSTEAFF
>TRBV7-3|.|TRBD1|TRBJ1-1
TGTGCCACAGGGGACAGGGGAAACACTGAAGCTTTCTTT
CATGDRGNTEAFF
>TRBV5-6|.|.|TRBJ1-1
TGTGCCAGCAGCTTTATTTCATTGCGTGTGGCTTTCTTT
CASSFISLRVAFF
>TRBV15|few|TRBD1|TRBJ2-6
TGTGCCACCAGCACTAACAGGGGTTCTGGGGCCAACGTCCTGACTTTC
CATSTNRGSGANVLTF
>TRBV6-1|.|TRBD1|TRBJ1-4
TGTGCCAGCAGTGAAGTAAGGGGGCATTTAACTAATGAAAAACTGTTTTTT
CASSEVRGHLTNEKLFF
>TRBV5-6|.|TRBD1|TRBJ1-2
TGTGCCAGCAGCCTGGGGGACAGGGGATATGGCTACACCTTC
CASSLGDRGYGYTF
>TRBV6-5|.|.|TRBJ1-1
TGTGCCAGCAGACTGGAGGGTGACACCGCTGAAGCTTTCTTT
CASRLEGDTAEAFF
>TRBV9|once|.|TRBJ2-1
TGTGCCAGCAGCGTCGGAGCCTACAATGAGCAGTTCTTC
CASSVGAYNEQFF
>TRBV5-6|once|.|TRBJ2-7
TGTGCCAGCAGCTTTGCGGGATTATCCTACGAGCAGTACTTC
CASSFAGLSYEQYF
>TRBV19|.|.|TRBJ2-6
TGTGCCAGTAGTATTTTGTCAGGGGCCGGGGCCAACGTCCTGACTTTC
CASSILSGAGANVLTF
>TRBV4-1|.|TRBD1|TRBJ2-7
TGCGCCAGCAGCCGAAGGGGAATACAGGGGGTACCGGGCGAGCAGTACTTC
CASSRRGIQGVPGEQYF
>TRBV6-8|once|TRBD2|TRBJ2-4
TGTGCCAGCAGTTTGACTAGCGGGACCGAAAACATTCAGTACTTC
CASSLTSGTENIQYF
>TRBV28|.|.|TRBJ1-2
TGTGCCAGCAGTTTCCCCTCTCAGGGGCTTGGCTACACCTTC
CASSFPSQGLGYTF
>TRBV7-2|.|TRBD2|TRBJ2-1
TGTGCCAGCAGCCCCCTAAGCGTAAGACTAGCTGAGAAGTTCTTC
CASSPLSVRLAEKFF
>TRBV9|.|TRBD1|TRBJ1-2
TGTGCCAGCAGCGCGGGACAGGGGCAGAACTATGGCTACACCTTC
CASSAGQGQNYGYTF
>TRBV15|.|.|TRBJ2-2
TGTGCCACCGGACGTAGTGGGGCGGGCGGGGAGCTGTTTTTT
CATGRSGAGGELFF
>TRBV6-2/TRBV6-3|.|.|TRBJ1-1
TGTGCCAGCAGTTACTCAGGGTTGTACACTGAAGCTTTCTTT
CASSYSGLYTEAFF
>TRBV19|.|TRBD1|TRBJ1-5
TGTGCCAGTAGTGGAACAGGGGGCCTTACCCTCAATCAGCCCCAGCATTTT
CASSGTGGLTLNQPQHF
>TRBV20-1|.|.|TRBJ1-2
TGCAGGGTTTCTTCTAACTATGGCTACACCTTC
CRVSSNYGYTF
>TRBV18|.|TRBD1|TRBJ1-3
TGTGCCAGCTCACCACCGCAGGGGGCGACTTCCTCTGGAAACACCATATATTTT
CASSPPQGATSSGNTIYF
>TRBV28|.|.|TRBJ2-4
TGTGCCAGCAGTTTAACCTCGGACAACAAAAACATTCAGTACTTC
CASSLTSDNKNIQYF
>TRBV28|.|TRBD1|TRBJ1-2
TGTGCCAGCAGTCTTTCACAGGGGGCGACTGGATATGGCTACACCTTC
CASSLSQGATGYGYTF
>TRBV5-6|once|TRBD2|TRBJ2-2
TGTGCCAGCAGCTTGGTGCGGCGGGGGATCACCGGGGAGCTGTTTTTT
CASSLVRRGITGELFF
>TRBV4-3|.|.|TRBJ2-7
TGCGCCAGCAGCCAAGATTCGACTTCCTACGAGCAGTACTTC
CASSQDSTSYEQYF
>TRBV7-8|.|TRBD2|TRBJ2-1
TGTGCCAGCAGTTCCTACCTTGGGACTAGCGGGAGTATAAATGAGCAGTTCTTC
CASSSYLGTSGSINEQFF
>TRBV9|.|.|TRBJ2-1
TGTGCCAGCAGCGTAGCCACCAACCCCTCCAATGAGCAGTTCTTC
CASSVATNPSNEQFF
>TRBV19|.|.|TRBJ1-5
TGTGCCAGTAGTGAGCCGGGACAACTAATTCAGCCCCAGCATTTT
CASSEPGQLIQPQHF
>TRBV2|.|.|TRBJ2-1
TGTGCCAGCAGTGAAGAGGCGGGGACTGAGCAGTTCTTC
CASSEEAGTEQFF
>TRBV29-1|.|.|TRBJ2-7
TGCAGCGTTGGGACAGGGGGCCCGGGACTAGCGGCCTACGAGCAGTACTTC
CSVGTGGPGLAAYEQYF
>TRBV5-1|.|.|TRBJ2-7
TGCGCCAGCAGCTTCTGGACTTCACCCGCCGAGCAGTACTTC
CASSFWTSPAEQYF
>TRBV6-2/TRBV6-3|.|TRBD1|TRBJ2-1
TGTGCCAGCAGTGAGGGACAGGCCCCCTACAATGAGCAGTTCTTC
CASSEGQAPYNEQFF
>TRBV14|.|.|TRBJ2-1
TGTGCCAGCAGCCAAGTAATTCAGGGTCATCGGTTCTTC
CASSQVIQGHRFF
>TRBV27|few|.|TRBJ2-7
TGTGCCAGCAGTAAAGACCCCTACGAGCAGTACTTC
CASSKDPYEQYF
>TRBV30|.|.|TRBJ2-5
TGTGCCTGGGGAGACAGGCCAGAGACCCAGTACTTC
CAWGDRPETQYF
>TRBV7-9|.|.|TRBJ1-1
TGTGCCAGCAGCTCGCGGGACGGAATGAACACTGAAGCTTTCTTT
CASSSRDGMNTEAFF
>TRBV7-9|.|.|TRBJ2-1
TGTGCCAGCAGCTTAAAGGGGTACAATGAGCAGTTCTTC
CASSLKGYNEQFF
>TRBV2|once|.|TRBJ1-2
TGTGCCAGCAGTGAGGACGATTTTAACTATGGCTACACCTTC
CASSEDDFNYGYTF
>TRBV6-5|.|.|TRBJ1-1
TGTGCCAGCTACCAGACAGAGAACACTGAAGCTTTCTTT
CASYQTENTEAFF
>TRBV10-3|.|TRBD1|TRBJ1-1
TGTGCCATCAGTGGGACAGGGCCAGGGGACACTGAAGCTTTCTTT
CAISGTGPGDTEAFF
>TRBV19|few|.|TRBJ1-5
TGTGCCAGTAGTATAGGGGATAGCAATCAGCCCCAGCATTTT
CASSIGDSNQPQHF